This passage covers 22 T cell receptor beta chains from one sample sequenced in a study of regulatory T cells in long-lasting Graves disease. The time point was: newly diagnosed GD, antithyroid drugs for less than 3 months. With RNA extracted from PBMCs as input, the TCR library was made. Combining iRepertoire HTBI primers with Arm-PCR of CDR3 regions, the authors built TCR beta libraries. TCRdb recomputed calls from the multiplex PCR reads with MiXCR, one row per CDR3 protein. In the table there are roughly 610,000 distinct CDR3 sequences, roughly 15% of which are singletons. Separately, the same data were catalogued under a study of T cells in Graves' hyperthyroidism and ophthalmopathy.

The sequencing here drew on peripheral blood mononuclear cells (PBMCs), taken at new diagnosis, from a patient treated with antithyroid drugs. Every receptor here comes from a woman aged 25 to 39 with Graves disease.

This clonotype was counted many times. The chain is built from TRBV5-1 and TRBJ1-6; possibly TRBD1 for D (6 bases). The CDR3 extends over 13 amino acids. The V end lost 3 bases, the J end lost 11 bases, and 12 bases lay between the germline ends. In germline, CDR1 is SGHRS, CDR2 YFSETQ. In DNA, the CDR3 is TGCGCCAGCAGCTCCGACAGGACCACACCCCTCCACTTT. Translation gives CASSSDRTTPLHF.

Points on this clonotype: The CDR3 ends on some other residue instead of the conserved phenylalanine or tryptophan, so this is likely a read error. The rearrangement uses TRBV5-1 and TRBJ1-6; a possible D gene is TRBD1 (5 bases). Trimming pared 3 bases from V and 5 bases from J, leaving 9 bases between. CDR3 length: 14 amino acids. From germline, CDR1 is SGHRS and CDR2 YFSETQ. The CDR3 spells CASSWQGDNSPLHS. The CDR3, as DNA: TGCGCCAGCAGCTGGCAGGGCGATAATTCACCCCTCCACTCT.

In this sample, this clonotype turned up many times. The V call is TRBV11-1, the J call TRBJ2-5, with unresolved D. CDR1 is SGHAT and CDR2 is FQDESV in the germline V gene (reference sequence). Trimming stripped 1 base from V and 3 bases from J, with 12 bases between. There are 15 residues in the CDR3. CDR3 amino acids: CASSLGPLVEETQYF. CDR3 nucleotides: TGTGCCAGCAGCTTAGGCCCTCTTGTGGAAGAGACCCAGTACTTC.

A remark on this clonotype: A much larger clonotype is one base distant, so this may be a read error. V gene TRBV12-3 or TRBV12-4 combines with J gene TRBJ2-5; the match to TRBD2 covers 8 bases. The CDR3 runs to 14 residues. V shed 6 bases and J 7 bases; nucleotides not matched to a gene: 10. The CDR3 DNA reads TGTGCCAGCAGCCCAGGATTTCGGGGGGGGACCCAGTACTTC. Encoded protein: CASSPGFRGGTQYF.

The genes are TRBV5-6 and TRBJ1-2; TRBD1 aligns across 10 bases. The V and J ends lost 7 bases and 4 bases, in that order; junction bases with no gene match: 16. Germline assignment: CDR1 SGHDT and CDR2 YYEEEE. CDR3 length equals 17 residues. DNA of the CDR3: TGTGCCAGCCAGACCCAGTTCGGGACAGGGGACCTCTATGGCTACACCTTC. It translates to CASQTQFGTGDLYGYTF.

This clonotype has a count of ten or more. This chain's CDR3 is CASSQETAPYEQYF. The CDR3 nucleotides read TGTGCCAGCAGCCAAGAGACAGCTCCCTACGAGCAGTACTTC. This chain joins TRBV3-1 and TRBJ2-7; TRBD1 is a possible D gene (5 bases). The CDR3 loop spans 14 amino acids. Trimming pared 0 bases from V and 2 bases from J, leaving 8 bases between. CDR1 and CDR2 from the germline V gene are LGHDT and YNNKEL (reference sequence).

This clonotype was detected ten times or more. The rearrangement joins TRBV3-1 to TRBJ1-1; D remains ambiguous. Trimming removed 2 bases at V and 1 base at J, with 8 bases between. The germline V gene encodes CDR1 LGHDT and CDR2 YNNKEL (reference sequence). This CDR3 spans 14 amino acids. As DNA, the CDR3 is TGTGCCAGCAGCCAACCTCCGGCGAACACTGAAGCTTTCTTT. Its translation: CASSQPPANTEAFF.

Of note for this clonotype: A much larger clone lies one base from this, so it may be a read error. The chain links TRBV7-2 to TRBJ2-2, with 12 nucleotides matching TRBD2. CDR3 length: 16 residues. Germline lookup yields CDR1 SGHTA and CDR2 FQGNSA. As DNA, the CDR3 is TGTGCCAGCAGCTTGGCCACTAGCGGGAGGTCTGGGGAGGTGTTTTTT. It yields the protein CASSLATSGRSGEVFF.

V usage is TRBV4-2 and J usage is TRBJ2-1; 13 bases are a match to TRBD2. J lost 3 bases, V lost 3 bases, and 5 bases had no gene match. CDR1 is LGHNA, CDR2 YNFKEQ, per germline. This CDR3 comprises 17 residues. The CDR3 region has the DNA TGTGCCAGCAGCCATGGGACTAGCGGGGCAAGCTACAATGAGCAGTTCTTC. Encoded protein: CASSHGTSGASYNEQFF.

About this clonotype: A much larger clone is a single base away; this may be a read error. This chain joins TRBV12-3 or TRBV12-4 and TRBJ2-1; 8 bases line up with TRBD1. Near its end, the DNA agrees better with TRBJ2-5, so the J call may be wrong. The CDR3 is made up of 14 amino acids. CDR3 nucleotide sequence: TGTACCAGCAGCTTTGGGACAGGCGGCGAGACCCAGTACTTC. This sequence encodes CTSSFGTGGETQYF.

Only a few counts were recorded for this clonotype. The genes are TRBV28 and TRBJ1-2, with a possible D match to TRBD1 (5 bases). Germline lookup yields CDR1 MDHEN and CDR2 SYDVKM. The CDR3 is 12 residues long. With 8 bases removed from V and 4 bases from J, the gap between germline ends came to 11 bases. CDR3 in DNA: TGTGCCAGCTGTGGGGCGGGCTATGGCTACACCTTC. Translated: CASCGAGYGYTF.

Remarks on this clonotype: A junction end diverges from the germline sequence, so it may reflect a read error. J is TRBJ1-6 and V is TRBV11-2; TRBD1 matches 7 bases. Germline loops: CDR1 SGHAT, CDR2 FQNNGV. The CDR3 length is 16 residues. DNA of the CDR3: TGTGCCGGCAGCTTAGGCAGGGGGTCCTATAATTCACCCCTCCACTTT. Amino acids: CAGSLGRGSYNSPLHF.

The V and J genes are TRBV14 and TRBJ1-5, with 11 bases that match TRBD1. The V segment lost 4 bases and the J segment 0 bases; nucleotides outside the gene matches: 8. Germline assignment: CDR1 SGHDN and CDR2 FVKESK. The CDR3 spans 18 residues. CDR3 sequence: CASSPGQGATNSNQPQHF. The CDR3, as DNA: TGTGCCAGCAGCCCCGGACAGGGGGCCACCAATAGCAATCAGCCCCAGCATTTT.

At least ten counts were recorded for this clonotype. The rearrangement joins TRBV10-3 to TRBJ2-7, with D perhaps being TRBD1 or TRBD2 (6 bases each). CDR1 is ENHRY, CDR2 SYGVKD, per germline. The length of the CDR3 is 15 residues. V was cut by 3 bases and J by 0 bases, with 12 bases left in between. CDR3 bases: TGTGCCATCAGTGACAGGGGAGGACCCTCCTACGAGCAGTACTTC. Protein sequence: CAISDRGGPSYEQYF.

This clonotype was seen at least ten times. The chain carries TRBV7-2 and TRBJ2-3; tentative D call: TRBD2 (6 bases). V was pared by 3 bases and J by 1 base, with 8 bases between. The CDR3 totals 14 residues. Germline V CDR1 and CDR2: SGHTA, FQGNSA. The CDR3 reads CASSFTGGTDTQYF. In nucleotides, the CDR3 is TGTGCCAGCAGCTTTACGGGGGGCACAGATACGCAGTATTTT. The full variable domain, rest sourced from reference TRBV7-2 and TRBJ2-3, is GAGVSQSPSNKVTEKGKDVELRCDPISGHTALYWYRQSLGQGLEFLIYFQGNSAPDKSGLPSDRFSAERTGGSVSTLTIQRTQQEDSAVYLCASSFTGGTDTQYFGPGTRLTVL.

The rearrangement uses TRBV18 and TRBJ2-7; no reliable D call. CDR1 and CDR2 (germline): KGHSH, LQKENI. V shed 10 bases and J shed 1 base, with 17 bases lying between them. CDR3 length: 14 residues. CDR3 amino acids: CATARSAQSYEQYF. The DNA for the CDR3 is TGTGCCACCGCGAGGAGCGCCCAATCCTACGAGCAGTACTTC.

This clonotype was seen at least ten times. The chain carries TRBV12-3 or TRBV12-4 and TRBJ2-5, with D possibly being TRBD1 (6 bases). CDR3 length: 14 residues. V was clipped by 5 bases and J by 5 bases, with 15 bases between them. The chain's CDR3 is CASSHTGLRETQYF. CDR3 coding DNA: TGTGCCAGCAGTCACACAGGGTTACGGGAGACCCAGTACTTC.

The chain carries TRBV28 and TRBJ1-3; no definite D call. Germline lookup yields CDR1 MDHEN and CDR2 SYDVKM. The length of the CDR3 is 15 residues. V dropped 8 bases and J dropped 0 bases, with 14 bases sitting between them. CDR3 loop: CASVEIVTSGNTIYF. CDR3 coding DNA: TGTGCCAGCGTAGAAATAGTGACCTCTGGAAACACCATATATTTT.

This clonotype was picked up a small number of times. V and J are TRBV27 and TRBJ1-5; TRBD1 matches 9 bases. Germline V gene data show CDR1 as MNHEY and CDR2 as SMNVEV (reference sequence). V lost 4 bases and J lost 2; bases outside the gene matches: 3. CDR3 length equals 15 residues. CDR3 nucleotide sequence: TGTGCCAGCAGTTGGGGACAGGGTGGCAATCAGCCCCAGCATTTT. Translated: CASSWGQGGNQPQHF.

This chain joins TRBV30 and TRBJ1-4; 8 bases align to TRBD1. V was pared by 3 bases and J by 6 bases, with 6 bases of the junction left unmatched. Germline CDR1 reads GTSNPN; CDR2 reads SVGIG (reference sequence). The length of the CDR3 is 14 residues. The CDR3 DNA reads as TGTGCCTGGAGACAGGGGGTCCCCCATGAAAAACTGTTTTTT. This translates into CAWRQGVPHEKLFF. Variable domain in full (rest from reference TRBV30 and TRBJ1-4): SQTIHQWPATLVQPVGSPLSLECTVEGTSNPNLYWYRQAAGRGLQLLFYSVGIGQISSEVPQNLSASRPQDRQFILSSKKLLLSDSGFYLCAWRQGVPHEKLFFGSGTQLSVL.

In this sample, this clonotype turned up a few times. V and J are TRBV18 and TRBJ1-6, with 9 bases that match TRBD1. Trimming at V came to 6 bases and at J to 8 bases, leaving 8 bases not matched to a gene. The CDR3 consists of 15 residues. Germline lookup yields CDR1 KGHSH and CDR2 LQKENI. Here the CDR3 reads CASSLGQGSYSPLHF. The CDR3 DNA is TGTGCCAGCTCTCTCGGACAGGGGTCCTATTCACCCCTCCACTTT.

About this clonotype itself: This may come from a read error, since a much larger clone is one base off. The chain couples TRBV9 to TRBJ1-3, with D hard to call. V shed 0 bases and J shed 2 bases, with 9 bases lying between them. The CDR3 is 15 amino acids. Germline V gene data show CDR1 as SGDLS and CDR2 as YYNGEE. CDR3 residues: CASSVDEGTGNTIYF. The CDR3 DNA sequence: TGTGCCAGCAGCGTAGACGAAGGAACTGGAAACACCATATATTTT.